This paragraph reports one TCR beta chain. The CDR3 end is not reached by the read, which stops 3 residues before it; the germline J gene fills it in. This entry is derived from a study of T cells in women clearing cervical HPV infection. The repertoire was sequenced with immunoSEQ multiplex PCR; TCRdb's copy has only in-frame clones and lacks some. This repertoire includes approximately 30,000 clones. This CDR3 region has 14 residues. Trimming cost V 10 bases and J 5 bases, with 18 bases left between them. Germline values: CDR1 MNHEY, CDR2 SVGEGT. The rearrangement links TRBV6-2 or TRBV6-3 to TRBJ2-4, with D perhaps TRBD1 (7 bases). Sample: blood buffy coat. The origin of this receptor is a woman aged 18 to 75 with a cervical HPV16 infection that either progressed to CIN3+ or cleared (not recorded which). CDR3: CATRKGGQQNIQYF. The DNA read from the CDR3 is TGTGCCACCCGCAAGGGGGGACAGCAAAACATT.